The text below deals with one T cell receptor (beta chain). Its antigen is still unknown. This record comes from a study of T cells in Graves' hyperthyroidism and ophthalmopathy. CDR3 length: 13 amino acids. From germline, CDR1 is ENHRY and CDR2 SYGVKD. With V trimmed by 10 bases and J by 4 bases, 6 bases remained unmatched. From RNA transcripts, TCR beta CDR3 regions were amplified. The TCR CDR3 was amplified in a first-round RT-PCR using the HTBI primer set. TCRdb itself ran the multiplex PCR reads through MiXCR, one entry per CDR3 protein. The repertoire has about 840,000 distinct CDR3 sequences, roughly 37% of them found once; the top ten carry 8.9%. Study results and caveats: In simple terms, a model built on 13 V-J features told ophthalmopathy apart from stable hyperthyroidism. Most thyroid clonotypes that were expanded above 0.001 also turned up in blood.

The sequence was obtained from a man aged 18 to 29 with Graves' hyperthyroidism. Material for sequencing was blood. The genes are TRBV10-3 and TRBJ1-5, with 8 nucleotides matching TRBD1. Here the CDR3 DNA reads TGTGCCACCGGGACAGGCCAAAATCAGCCCCAGCATTTT. As protein: CATGTGQNQPQHF.